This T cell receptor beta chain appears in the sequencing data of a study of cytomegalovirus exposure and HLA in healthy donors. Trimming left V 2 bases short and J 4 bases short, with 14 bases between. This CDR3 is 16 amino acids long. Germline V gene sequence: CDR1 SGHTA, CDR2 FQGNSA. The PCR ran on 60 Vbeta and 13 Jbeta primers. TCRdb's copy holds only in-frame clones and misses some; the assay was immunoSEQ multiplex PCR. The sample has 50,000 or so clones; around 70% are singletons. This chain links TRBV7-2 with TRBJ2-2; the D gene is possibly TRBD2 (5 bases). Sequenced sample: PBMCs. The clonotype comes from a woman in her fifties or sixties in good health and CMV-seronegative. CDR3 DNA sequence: TGTGCCAGCAGCTTATGGGTCTCCGAGGGCACCGGGGAGCTGTTTTTT. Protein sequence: CASSLWVSEGTGELFF.